Below, 18 T cell receptor beta chains from the same sample are listed, as sequenced in a study of blood T cells in healthy people across ages. Alongside a J-beta primer mix, a sample-barcoded 5' primer served in a second PCR lasting roughly 6 to 12 cycles. Each CDR3 protein is one row after TCRdb ran MiXCR on the 5' RACE reads. The sample has over 950,000 distinct CDR3 sequences, roughly 50% seen once. The sample was blood. All receptors come from a woman aged 55 to 70 in good health.

This clonotype showed up just a few times. The chain uses TRBV5-1 and TRBJ2-3; D is ambiguous. Germline V gives CDR1 SGHRS, CDR2 YFSETQ. The CDR3 has 17 residues. Trimming removed 4 bases from V and 1 base from J, with 19 bases in between. The CDR3 DNA is TGCGCCAGCAGCCGTTCTCTAGGGTCTTACCGCACAGATACGCAGTATTTT. This sequence encodes CASSRSLGSYRTDTQYF.

The V call is TRBV4-1, the J call TRBJ2-4; D remains unclear. The V end lost 0 bases, the J end lost 0 bases, and 24 bases lay between the germline ends. CDR1 is MGHRA and CDR2 is YSYEKL in the germline V gene. The CDR3 is made up of 21 amino acids. This CDR3 reads CASSQEVSTHTETLAKNIQYF. The CDR3, as DNA: TGCGCCAGCAGCCAAGAAGTGAGCACACACACAGAGACCTTAGCCAAAAACATTCAGTACTTC.

The genes are TRBV25-1 and TRBJ1-2; maybe TRBD1 (6 bases). The CDR3 is 11 residues long. Germline V gene sequence: CDR1 MGHDK, CDR2 SYGVNS. With 10 bases removed from V and 8 bases from J, the gap between germline ends came to 14 bases. The CDR3 loop is CATLLGGGYTF. The CDR3 DNA sequence: TGTGCCACCCTTCTTGGGGGCGGCTACACCTTC.

This clonotype was observed at least ten times. CDR3 residues: CSESRTSLNEQFF. CDR3 bases: TGCAGTGAATCTCGGACTAGTCTCAATGAGCAGTTCTTC. This sequence joins TRBV20-1 and TRBJ2-1; 7 bases are a match to TRBD2. Germline CDR1 DFQATT, CDR2 SNEGSKA (reference sequence). V was clipped by 7 bases and J by 6 bases; unmatched bases: 9. The CDR3 sequence is 13 residues long.

The rearrangement joins TRBV15 to TRBJ2-3; 9 bases agree with TRBD1. The CDR3 is made up of 17 amino acids. The germline gives CDR1 LNHNV, CDR2 YYDKDF (reference sequence). J gave up 5 bases and V 0 bases, and 9 bases lay outside the gene matches. CDR3 protein: CATSRERRTGEGDTQYF. The CDR3 nucleotides are TGTGCCACCAGCAGAGAGAGGAGGACAGGGGAGGGAGATACGCAGTATTTT.

The chain has TRBV2 and TRBJ2-6; maybe TRBD1 (6 bases). Trimming shortened V by 2 bases and J by 5 bases, and 19 bases separated the two germline ends. The germline CDR1 and CDR2 sequences are SNHLY and FYNNEI. This CDR3 spans 18 amino acids. CDR3 coding DNA: TGTGCCAGCAGTGAACTCCAGGGGAGTCCTTGGAGGGCCAACGTCCTGACTTTC. Protein: CASSELQGSPWRANVLTF.

The chain has TRBV4-2 and TRBJ2-1; D gene ambiguous. Looked up from germline, CDR1 is LGHNA and CDR2 is YNFKEQ. The CDR3 spans 13 residues. V dropped 4 bases and J dropped 9 bases, with 13 bases sitting between them. CDR3 in amino acids: CASSPPTRVEQFF. The CDR3 coding sequence is TGTGCCAGCAGCCCCCCCACCCGGGTTGAGCAGTTCTTC.

This clonotype showed up just a few times. This chain links TRBV20-1 with TRBJ2-1, with D possibly matching TRBD2 (5 bases). From germline, CDR1 is DFQATT and CDR2 SNEGSKA (reference sequence). This CDR3 comprises 11 residues. V was trimmed by 3 bases and J by 10 bases, leaving 10 bases between them. The CDR3 protein is CSASPREEQFF. The CDR3 DNA follows: TGCAGTGCTAGCCCGAGGGAAGAGCAGTTCTTC.

V usage is TRBV20-1 and J usage is TRBJ1-2, with D maybe TRBD1 (5 bases). The CDR3 covers 22 residues. CDR1 DFQATT and CDR2 SNEGSKA come from the germline V gene (reference sequence). Between the trimmed V and J ends, which lost 1 base and 0 bases, there was a span of 33 bases. In DNA, the CDR3 is TGCAGTGCTAGAGGTTGGGGCGTAGTGAAAAATCCTCAATTACCTACTAACTATGGCTACACCTTC. It translates to CSARGWGVVKNPQLPTNYGYTF.

V and J are TRBV4-3 and TRBJ1-1; TRBD1 aligns across 8 bases. V trimming: 7 bases; J trimming: 6 bases; junction bases outside the gene matches: 7. Germline-derived CDR1 and CDR2 are LGHNA and YSLEER. The CDR3 has 13 residues. The CDR3 DNA reads TGCGCCAGCAAGAGACAGGGGTTTTCTGAAGCTTTCTTT. The encoded protein is CASKRQGFSEAFF.

This clonotype showed up just a few times. V gene TRBV4-1 combines with J gene TRBJ2-7; perhaps TRBD2 as D (6 bases). The germline gives CDR1 MGHRA, CDR2 YSYEKL. The CDR3 covers 15 residues. Deletions cut 1 base from V and 0 bases from J, with 10 bases between. The CDR3 region has the DNA TGCGCCAGCAGCCAAGTGAGGCGGGACTCCTACGAGCAGTACTTC. Its protein product is CASSQVRRDSYEQYF.

The chain combines TRBV4-2 with TRBJ2-1; either TRBD1 or TRBD2 may fit D (5 bases each). With 4 bases removed from V and 4 bases from J, the gap between germline ends came to 14 bases. The CDR3 runs to 15 residues. Germline loops: CDR1 LGHNA, CDR2 YNFKEQ. The CDR3 here is CASSPRRDLYNEQFF. CDR3 coding DNA: TGTGCCAGCAGCCCCCGCCGGGACCTTTACAATGAGCAGTTCTTC.

The chain links TRBV7-9 to TRBJ2-7; D ambiguous. Germline V gene lookup returns CDR1 SEHNR and CDR2 FQNEAQ (reference sequence). V lost 5 bases and J lost 9, with 11 bases in between. CDR3 length: 11 residues. The CDR3 reads CASSHGPVQYF. CDR3 coding DNA: TGTGCCAGCAGCCACGGCCCCGTGCAGTACTTC.

This clonotype has only a few counts. V usage is TRBV28 and J usage is TRBJ2-1; perhaps TRBD1 as D (6 bases). CDR3 length equals 12 residues. The germline V and J ends were trimmed by 5 bases and 8 bases, with 10 bases remaining between them. From germline, CDR1 is MDHEN and CDR2 SYDVKM. CDR3 in DNA: TGTGCCAGCAGTATGGACAGCCATGAGCAGTTCTTC. It yields the protein CASSMDSHEQFF.

This sequence joins TRBV7-9 and TRBJ2-6; D possibly corresponds to TRBD1 (6 bases). V lost 4 bases and J lost 13, with 20 bases in between. The CDR3 length is 15 residues. Germline assignment: CDR1 SEHNR and CDR2 FQNEAQ (reference sequence). CDR3 sequence: CASSSAGQPGKVLTF. As DNA, the CDR3 is TGTGCCAGCAGCTCAGCCGGACAGCCGGGTAAAGTCCTGACTTTC.

The rearrangement links TRBV20-1 to TRBJ2-7; 15 nucleotides agree with TRBD2. The CDR3 is 20 amino acids. V was pared by 0 bases and J by 2 bases, with 14 bases of the junction left unmatched. Germline assignment: CDR1 DFQATT and CDR2 SNEGSKA (reference sequence). CDR3 sequence: CSARDPARTSGRGGTYEQYF. The CDR3 coding sequence is TGCAGTGCTAGAGATCCCGCCAGGACTAGCGGGAGGGGCGGGACCTACGAGCAGTACTTC.

This clonotype was observed a few times. V is TRBV20-1 and J is TRBJ1-5, with D unresolved. Per germline, CDR1 DFQATT and CDR2 SNEGSKA (reference sequence). The CDR3 consists of 16 residues. V was cut by 1 base and J by 1 base, with 14 bases left in between. This chain's CDR3 is CSARGRLGISNQPQHF. The CDR3 bases are TGCAGTGCTAGAGGTCGGTTAGGTATCAGCAATCAGCCCCAGCATTTT.

The CDR3 region has the DNA TGCGCCAGCAGCCAAGCGGGAGTCTGGGTCAATGAGCAGTTCTTC. Protein sequence: CASSQAGVWVNEQFF. The genes are TRBV4-1 and TRBJ2-1; a weak D match, TRBD2 (6 bases). The CDR3 loop spans 15 amino acids. Germline V gene lookup returns CDR1 MGHRA and CDR2 YSYEKL. V was shortened by 1 base and J by 6 bases, with 13 bases between the two germline ends.